This T cell receptor (beta chain) was identified in a study of T cell responses to AZD1222 COVID-19 vaccine. The repertoire was sequenced with immunoSEQ multiplex PCR; TCRdb's copy has only in-frame clones and lacks some. The sample consists of around 260,000 clones, more than 80% of them appearing once. The CDR3 contains 10 residues. V was clipped by 3 bases and J by 11 bases, with 10 bases between them. Germline V gene data show CDR1 as DFQATT and CDR2 as SNEGSKA (reference sequence). The receptor's source is an adult in good health. Material: peripheral blood, obtained on day 0 of AZD1222 vaccination. The chain carries TRBV20-1 and TRBJ1-1; D unresolved. Here the CDR3 DNA reads TGCAGTGCTAGGCGAGCGGAGGCTTTCTTT. Residues: CSARRAEAFF.